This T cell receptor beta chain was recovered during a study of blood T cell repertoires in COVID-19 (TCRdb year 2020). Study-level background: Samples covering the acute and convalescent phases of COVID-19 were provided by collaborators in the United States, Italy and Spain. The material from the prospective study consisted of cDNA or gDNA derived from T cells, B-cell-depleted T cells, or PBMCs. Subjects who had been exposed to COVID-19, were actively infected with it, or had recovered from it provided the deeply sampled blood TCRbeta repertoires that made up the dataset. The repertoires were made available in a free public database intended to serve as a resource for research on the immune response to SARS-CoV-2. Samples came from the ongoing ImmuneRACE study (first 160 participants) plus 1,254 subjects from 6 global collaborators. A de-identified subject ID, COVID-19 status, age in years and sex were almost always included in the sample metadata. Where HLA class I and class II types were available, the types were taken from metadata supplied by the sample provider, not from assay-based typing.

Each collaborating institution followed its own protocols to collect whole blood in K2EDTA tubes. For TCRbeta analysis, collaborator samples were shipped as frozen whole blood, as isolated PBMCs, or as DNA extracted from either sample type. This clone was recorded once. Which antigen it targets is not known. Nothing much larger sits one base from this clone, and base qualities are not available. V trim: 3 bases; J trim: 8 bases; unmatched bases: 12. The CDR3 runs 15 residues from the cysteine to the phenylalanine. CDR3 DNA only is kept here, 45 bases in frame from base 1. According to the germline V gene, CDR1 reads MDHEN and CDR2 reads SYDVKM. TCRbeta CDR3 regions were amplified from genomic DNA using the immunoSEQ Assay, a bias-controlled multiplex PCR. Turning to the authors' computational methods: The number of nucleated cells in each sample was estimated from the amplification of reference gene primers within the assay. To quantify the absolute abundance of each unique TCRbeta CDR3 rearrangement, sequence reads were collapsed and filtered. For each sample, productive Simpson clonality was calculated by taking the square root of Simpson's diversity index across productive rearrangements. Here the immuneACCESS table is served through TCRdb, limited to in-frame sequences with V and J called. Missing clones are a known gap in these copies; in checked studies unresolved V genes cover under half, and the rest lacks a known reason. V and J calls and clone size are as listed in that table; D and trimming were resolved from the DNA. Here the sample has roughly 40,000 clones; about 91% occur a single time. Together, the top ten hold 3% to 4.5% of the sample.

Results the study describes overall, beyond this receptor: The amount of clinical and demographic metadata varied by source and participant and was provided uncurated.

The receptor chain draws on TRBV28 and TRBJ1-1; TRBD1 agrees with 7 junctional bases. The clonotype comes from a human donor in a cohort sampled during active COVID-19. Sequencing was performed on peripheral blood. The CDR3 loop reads CASSFTGDFAGEAFF. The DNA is TGTGCCAGCAGTTTTACAGGGGATTTCGCTGGAGAAGCTTTCTTT.